This TCR beta chain was obtained from a study of T cell responses to AZD1222 COVID-19 vaccine. General observations from the study: Sampling captured repertoires only after the peak T cell response.

Second doses at about 4 or about 12 weeks were pooled. Only in-frame clones appear in the TCRdb table, and some are missing; sequencing was by immunoSEQ multiplex PCR. The data show 50,000 to 65,000 clones, approximately 86% seen once. V was pared by 5 bases and J by 4 bases, with 4 bases of the junction left unmatched. There are 13 residues in the CDR3. Germline V CDR1 and CDR2: PRHDT, FYEKMQ (reference sequence). A word on this clone: The target antigen is unknown.

This TCR derives from an adult who received the AZD1222 COVID-19 vaccine. Sequencing used peripheral blood, obtained 28 days after the second AZD1222 dose. V gene TRBV13 combines with J gene TRBJ1-2; 7 nucleotides align to TRBD1. DNA of the CDR3: TGTGCCAGCAGCACCCGACAGGGCTATGGCTACACCTTC. Its translation: CASSTRQGYGYTF.